This T cell receptor beta chain was observed in a study of T cells in localized non-small cell lung cancer. Overall study findings and caveats: Out of the top 100 tumor clones, a median approximately 57 were seen in adjacent lung. Highest T cell clonality was seen in uninvolved adjacent lung, surpassing that measured in tumor.

Libraries were prepared by immunoSEQ multiplex PCR; TCRdb keeps only in-frame clonotypes and omits some of them. The repertoire holds roughly 2,500 clones, with more than 25% as singletons. A few counts support this clone. The antigen is undetermined. This CDR3 has 13 amino acids. V dropped 0 bases and J dropped 0 bases, with 0 bases sitting between them. The germline V gene encodes CDR1 MGHRA and CDR2 YSYEKL. The receptor was derived from a woman aged 40-70 years with stage I lung adenocarcinoma. V is TRBV4-1 and J is TRBJ1-3, with D unresolved. The sample was lung tumor tissue, taken before any cancer treatment. CDR3 DNA sequence: TGCGCCAGCAGCCAAGACTCTGGAAACACCATATATTTT. It encodes CASSQDSGNTIYF.